One and the same sample provided the 17 T cell receptor beta chains below, sequenced in a study of shared clonotypes between healthy human individuals (dated by TCRdb to the early 2020s). The library was built by means of the immunoSEQ multiplex PCR assay. TCRdb mirrors the immuneACCESS table, restricted to in-frame sequences. Some clones are absent from its copies; in checked studies, under half trace to an unresolved V gene, and the reason for the others is unknown. The sample data list roughly 2.1 million clones, and roughly 91% of these were observed just once. In total, the top ten clones hold under 2% of the sample. CD8 naive samples consisted of CD45RO-negative cells that were positively selected for CCR7, yielding a CD45RA+CCR7+ population without TemRA cells. Source material: naive CD8+ T cells from PBMCs. What this sample's cell subset or site label stands for: CD45RA+CCR7+. These receptor sequences come from a man aged 18-30 years in good health. Some clones in this sample may be carry-over from other donors' samples.

The chain links TRBV27 to TRBJ1-2, with D perhaps matching TRBD1 (5 bases). The V gene lost 3 bases and the J gene lost 0 bases, with 11 bases spanning the gap. This CDR3 has 15 residues. Germline CDR1 is MNHEY and CDR2 is SMNVEV (reference sequence). CDR3 in amino acids: CASSFRQSPNYGYTF. CDR3 nucleotides: TGTGCCAGCAGTTTTAGACAGAGCCCTAACTATGGCTACACCTTC.

The V and J genes are TRBV15 and TRBJ1-1; D ambiguous. Germline V lookup: CDR1 LNHNV, CDR2 YYDKDF (reference sequence). CDR3 length: 13 residues. Trimming shortened V by 8 bases and J by 5 bases, and 15 bases separated the two germline ends. CDR3 DNA: TGTGCCACCCGGCCGACGATGGGAACTGAAGCTTTCTTT. Its protein is CATRPTMGTEAFF.

This clone was recorded once. This sequence joins TRBV9 and TRBJ1-1, with TRBD1 as a possible D gene (5 bases). V shed 0 bases and J shed 1 base, with 10 bases lying between them. The germline V gene has CDR1 SGDLS and CDR2 YYNGEE. The length of the CDR3 is 15 residues. DNA for the CDR3: TGTGCCAGCAGCGTAGTTCAGGGCCCGAACACTGAAGCTTTCTTT. It is translated as CASSVVQGPNTEAFF.

The chain uses TRBV7-9 and TRBJ2-1; tentative D call: TRBD1 (7 bases). V lost 7 bases, J lost 6 bases, and 19 bases lay in between. Germline lookup yields CDR1 SEHNR and CDR2 FQNEAQ (reference sequence). The CDR3 is 15 residues long. CDR3 in amino acids: CASTQGGPSRNEQFF. CDR3 DNA sequence: TGTGCCAGCACCCAGGGGGGACCCTCCCGCAATGAGCAGTTCTTC. The full variable domain, completed using reference TRBV7-9 and TRBJ2-1, is DTGVSQNPRHKITKRGQNVTFRCDPISEHNRLYWYRQTLGQGPEFLTYFQNEAQLEKSRLLSDRFSAERPKGSFSTLEIQRTEQGDSAMYLCASTQGGPSRNEQFFGPGTRLTVL.

This clone occurred once. The chain is built from TRBV9 and TRBJ2-2, with a possible D match to TRBD1 (5 bases). The V end was cut by 2 bases, the J end by 3 bases, with 17 bases between. Germline V lookup: CDR1 SGDLS, CDR2 YYNGEE. The CDR3 covers 17 residues. CDR3 region: CASSVSGQGRDTGELFF. DNA of the CDR3: TGTGCCAGCAGCGTGTCTGGGCAGGGCAGGGACACCGGGGAGCTGTTTTTT.

The CDR3 sequence is CASSESGYGDEKLFF. In nucleotides, the CDR3 is TGTGCCAGCAGTGAATCGGGGTATGGAGATGAAAAACTGTTTTTT. The V gene is TRBV25-1, the J gene TRBJ1-4, with D unclear. CDR3 length equals 15 residues. The germline CDR1 and CDR2 sequences are MGHDK and SYGVNS. Trimming pared 1 base from V and 6 bases from J, leaving 12 bases between. Drawing the rest from reference TRBV25-1 and TRBJ1-4, the complete variable domain is EADIYQTPRYLVIGTGKKITLECSQTMGHDKMYWYQQDPGMELHLIHYSYGVNSTEKGDLSSESTVSRIRTEHFPLTLESARPSHTSQYLCASSESGYGDEKLFFGSGTQLSVL.

The V and J genes are TRBV11-2 and TRBJ2-3; TRBD2 matches 9 bases. The J segment lost 1 base and the V segment lost 5 bases, leaving 13 bases of the junction unmatched. The CDR3 sequence is 18 residues long. Per the germline V gene, CDR1 is SGHAT and CDR2 is FQNNGV. The CDR3 sequence is CASSPRTSVPTRTDTQYF. CDR3 in DNA: TGTGCCAGCAGCCCCCGGACTAGCGTCCCAACTCGCACAGATACGCAGTATTTT.

This chain uses TRBV27 with TRBJ2-1; 7 bases are shared with TRBD1. The CDR3 has 15 amino acids. Germline CDR1 MNHEY, CDR2 SMNVEV (reference sequence). With V trimmed by 6 bases and J by 4 bases, 9 bases remained unmatched. The CDR3 region is CASSYRDRMYNEQFF. Written as DNA, the CDR3 is TGTGCCAGCAGCTATCGGGACAGAATGTACAATGAGCAGTTCTTC.

The CDR3 DNA is TGTGCCAGCAGTCTTCAGGGAGGGTCAGATACGCAGTATTTT. It yields the protein CASSLQGGSDTQYF. This sequence joins TRBV6-5 and TRBJ2-3; 7 bases agree with TRBD2. Trimming at V came to 5 bases and at J to 4 bases, leaving 6 bases not matched to a gene. CDR1 and CDR2 from the germline V gene are MNHEY and SVGAGI. This CDR3 is built from 14 residues.

The chain employs TRBV28 and TRBJ2-2; TRBD2 agrees at 12 bases. The CDR3 has 21 amino acids. V shed 5 bases and J 4 bases; nucleotides not matched to a gene: 20. In germline, CDR1 is MDHEN, CDR2 SYDVKM. The CDR3 DNA reads TGTGCCAGCAGTCCCCCGTGGCTAGCGGGAGGGCCTTGGGTGGGCACCGGGGAGCTGTTTTTT. Amino acids: CASSPPWLAGGPWVGTGELFF.

This clone was seen a single time. This chain joins TRBV19 and TRBJ1-5, with D possibly matching TRBD1 (5 bases). Germline V lookup: CDR1 LNHDA, CDR2 SQIVND (reference sequence). The CDR3 is made up of 13 amino acids. The germline V and J ends were trimmed by 4 bases and 3 bases, with 7 bases remaining between them. CDR3 nucleotides: TGTGCCAGTAGTACCAGGGACAATCAGCCCCAGCATTTT. As protein: CASSTRDNQPQHF.

The chain combines TRBV28 with TRBJ2-2, with D perhaps given as TRBD1 or TRBD2 (5 bases each). Trimming cost V 5 bases and J 7 bases, with 17 bases left between them. Germline V gene lookup returns CDR1 MDHEN and CDR2 SYDVKM. The CDR3 covers 15 residues. Written as DNA, the CDR3 is TGTGCCAGCAGTCCGGGACGAACCGCGGGCGGGGAGCTGTTTTTT. Protein: CASSPGRTAGGELFF.

In regard to this clone: Other DNA variants within this sample encode the same CDR3. The CDR3 here is CASSVSGNTEAFF. The CDR3 coding sequence is TGTGCCAGCAGCGTATCCGGGAACACTGAAGCTTTCTTT. V and J are TRBV9 and TRBJ1-1; D call uncertain. Trimming pared 1 base from V and 1 base from J, leaving 5 bases between. Germline V gene sequence: CDR1 SGDLS, CDR2 YYNGEE. This CDR3 spans 13 amino acids.

V is TRBV4-2 and J is TRBJ2-5; 9 bases agree with TRBD2. The V gene's germline CDR1 is LGHNA and CDR2 YNFKEQ. CDR3 length equals 19 residues. V dropped 4 bases and J dropped 5; count of bases not matched to a gene: 20. CDR3 nucleotides: TGTGCCAGCAGCCCGGCACGCGGACTAGCGCCTGAGGGGGGGGAGACCCAGTACTTC. Amino acids: CASSPARGLAPEGGETQYF.

The CDR3 spells CASNDPSASYEQYF. The CDR3 nucleotides are TGTGCCAGCAACGATCCCAGCGCCTCCTACGAGCAGTACTTC. The genes are TRBV21-1 and TRBJ2-7; TRBD2, the table's D call, was not compared with the DNA. TRBV21-1 is a listed pseudogene. CDR3 length equals 14 residues.

This clone occurred a few times. The identical CDR3 is also encoded by other nucleotide sequences in the sample. The rearrangement links TRBV7-9 to TRBJ1-5, with a possible D match to TRBD1 (5 bases). Trimming left V 3 bases short and J 0 bases short, with 6 bases between. The CDR3 runs to 14 residues. From germline, CDR1 is SEHNR and CDR2 FQNEAQ (reference sequence). The DNA of the CDR3 is TGTGCCAGCAGCTTGGGGGATAGCAATCAGCCCCAGCATTTT. Translated: CASSLGDSNQPQHF.

The chain is built from TRBV10-2 and TRBJ2-7, with D unclear. Germline V gene sequence: CDR1 WSHSY, CDR2 SAAADI. The ends were cut back, 5 bases at V and 0 bases at J, with 14 bases in the middle. The CDR3 runs 15 residues. This CDR3 reads CASSNDGVSSYEQYF. For the CDR3, the DNA is TGCGCCAGCAGTAATGACGGTGTAAGCTCCTACGAGCAGTACTTC.